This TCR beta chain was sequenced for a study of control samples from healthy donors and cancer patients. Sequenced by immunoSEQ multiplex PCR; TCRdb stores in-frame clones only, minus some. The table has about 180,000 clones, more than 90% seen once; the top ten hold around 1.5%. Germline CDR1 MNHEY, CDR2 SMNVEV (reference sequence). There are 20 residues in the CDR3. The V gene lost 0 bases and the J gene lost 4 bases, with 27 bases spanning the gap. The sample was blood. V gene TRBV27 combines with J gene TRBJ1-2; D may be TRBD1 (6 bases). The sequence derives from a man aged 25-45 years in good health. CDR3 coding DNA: TGTGCCAGCAGTTTATCTACCCCGACAGGAGTCCTTAGAAGGGCCTATGGCTACACCTTC. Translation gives CASSLSTPTGVLRRAYGYTF.